The 20 T cell receptor beta chains in this list originate from one sample, sequenced in a study of PD-1 blockade in classical Hodgkin lymphoma. All the patients suffered relapse after autologous stem cell transplantation, and brentuximab vedotin exposure differed. The protocol was immunoSEQ multiplex PCR, while the TCRdb copy is restricted to in-frame clones and leaves out a portion. Of roughly 20,000 clones listed, 86% were seen once; the top ten hold around 13%. The material was peripheral blood mononuclear cells (PBMCs), obtained before the second cycle of nivolumab. These TCRs come from a human donor with classical Hodgkin lymphoma.

This chain links TRBV9 with TRBJ1-2, with TRBD1 matching over 7 bases. This CDR3 contains 15 residues. Germline CDR1 and CDR2: SGDLS and YYNGEE. V shed 4 bases, J shed 4 bases, and the junction held 10 bases outside the gene matches. CDR3 sequence (DNA): TGTGCCAGCAGCCCCCAGACAGGGACCGCCTATGGCTACACCTTC. This encodes CASSPQTGTAYGYTF.

The rearrangement uses TRBV6-6 and TRBJ2-2, with TRBD1 matching 7 bases. V was clipped by 8 bases and J by 5 bases; unmatched bases: 14. CDR1 and CDR2 (germline): MNHNY, SVGAGI (reference sequence). The CDR3 has 16 residues. The DNA of the CDR3 is TGTGCCAGCGACCATAGTACAGGGGAACGGACCGGGGAGCTGTTTTTT. It codes for CASDHSTGERTGELFF.

The gene calls are TRBV5-4 and TRBJ2-5; TRBD2 might be the D (5 bases). Trimming cost V 0 bases and J 1 base, with 13 bases left between them. This CDR3 has 16 amino acids. Germline CDR1 is SGHNT and CDR2 is YYREEE (reference sequence). CDR3 in DNA: TGTGCCAGCAGCTTGGAGAGACCGAGGGTCCAAGAGACCCAGTACTTC. Its translation: CASSLERPRVQETQYF.

This clone was seen once. The gene calls are TRBV9 and TRBJ1-2; D call uncertain. This CDR3 has 15 residues. The germline V gene encodes CDR1 SGDLS and CDR2 YYNGEE. V lost 4 bases and J 5 bases, leaving 18 bases between the germline ends. The CDR3, as DNA: TGTGCCAGCAGCAGAGACACAACCGTGGGTTATGGCTACACCTTC. Translation: CASSRDTTVGYGYTF.

The chain couples TRBV7-8 to TRBJ2-2; D ambiguous. V lost 1 base to trimming and J lost 5 bases, with 8 bases between them. Germline V gives CDR1 SGHVS, CDR2 FQNEAQ. This CDR3 has 14 residues. Here the CDR3 DNA reads TGTGCCAGCAGCTTAGAAGTTAGGACCGGGGAGCTGTTTTTT. Protein: CASSLEVRTGELFF.

The rearrangement joins TRBV10-1 to TRBJ2-7; no clear D. CDR3 length equals 13 residues. Trimming removed 0 bases at V and 8 bases at J, with 11 bases between. Germline CDR1 WNHNN, CDR2 SYGVQD (reference sequence). CDR3 bases: TGCGCCAGCAGTGAGTCGATAGGAGAGAAGCAGTACTTC. Its protein product is CASSESIGEKQYF.

The rearrangement links TRBV10-3 to TRBJ1-2; D remains ambiguous. Germline CDR1 is ENHRY and CDR2 is SYGVKD. V was trimmed by 3 bases and J by 4 bases, leaving 12 bases between them. There are 14 residues in the CDR3. The CDR3 spells CAISELAGSYGYTF. The CDR3 region has the DNA TGTGCCATCAGTGAACTCGCCGGGAGCTATGGCTACACCTTC.

This chain uses TRBV7-8 with TRBJ1-1, with 8 bases identical to TRBD1. The V segment lost 5 bases and the J segment 6 bases; nucleotides outside the gene matches: 5. CDR3 length equals 13 residues. The germline gives CDR1 SGHVS, CDR2 FQNEAQ. The CDR3, as DNA: TGTGCCAGCAGCCCAGCAGGGGGCTCTGAAGCTTTCTTT. Amino acids: CASSPAGGSEAFF.

V usage is TRBV5-3 and J usage is TRBJ1-1, with TRBD1 matching 11 bases. TRBV5-3 is classed as an ORF, of uncertain function. This CDR3 comprises 14 residues. J lost 5 bases, V lost 4 bases, and 4 bases had no gene match. The DNA of the CDR3 is TGTGCCAGAAGCCCGGGACAGGGGGGAACTGAAGCTTTCTTT. Translation gives CARSPGQGGTEAFF.

This clone occurred once. The chain links TRBV5-1 to TRBJ2-3, with D tentatively TRBD2 (6 bases). The germline V gene has CDR1 SGHRS and CDR2 YFSETQ. This CDR3 comprises 14 residues. Deletions cut 5 bases from V and 2 bases from J, with 12 bases between. The CDR3 bases are TGCGCCAGCAGATCGGGGGATTCCACAGATACGCAGTATTTT. It translates to CASRSGDSTDTQYF.

The chain is built from TRBV19 and TRBJ1-5; D unresolved. Trimming shortened V by 1 base and J by 1 base, and 11 bases separated the two germline ends. The CDR3 consists of 16 residues. Germline V gene sequence: CDR1 LNHDA, CDR2 SQIVND (reference sequence). Here the CDR3 DNA reads TGTGCCAGTAGTATAGTTTGGGGTTTGAGCAATCAGCCCCAGCATTTT. Amino acid sequence: CASSIVWGLSNQPQHF.

The genes are TRBV18 and TRBJ1-4, with a weak D call TRBD1 (6 bases). The CDR3 is 16 amino acids. The germline V gene encodes CDR1 KGHSH and CDR2 LQKENI. V gave up 3 bases and J gave up 8 bases, with 19 bases separating them. CDR3 protein: CASSPRTGTPVEKLFF. The CDR3 coding sequence is TGTGCCAGCTCACCGCGAACCGGGACACCGGTCGAAAAACTGTTTTTT. Using reference TRBV18 and TRBJ1-4 for the parts outside the CDR3, the full variable domain is NAGVMQNPRHLVRRRGQEARLRCSPMKGHSHVYWYRQLPEEGLKFMVYLQKENIIDESGMPKERFSAEFPKEGPSILRIQQVVRGDSAAYFCASSPRTGTPVEKLFFGSGTQLSVL.

The chain carries TRBV6-6 and TRBJ2-7, with 9 bases lining up with TRBD1. The junction had 11 bases not matched to a gene; V was cut back by 7 bases and J by 1 base. Germline CDR1 reads MNHNY; CDR2 reads SVGAGI (reference sequence). CDR3 size: 16 residues. The CDR3 coding sequence is TGTGCCAGCATTCCCGGGTCGGGACAGGGTTCCTACGAGCAGTACTTC. It specifies CASIPGSGQGSYEQYF.

The rearrangement uses TRBV5-1 and TRBJ2-1; 7 bases are a match to TRBD2. Trimming cost V 3 bases and J 2 bases; bases outside gene matches: 8. The CDR3 has 16 residues. Germline lookup yields CDR1 SGHRS and CDR2 YFSETQ. The CDR3, as DNA: TGCGCCAGCAGCTCGGCGGGACTACTAACCTACAATGAGCAGTTCTTC. It codes for CASSSAGLLTYNEQFF.

Only one count was recorded for this clone. V usage is TRBV28 and J usage is TRBJ1-4, with D tentatively TRBD1 (6 bases). The CDR3 extends over 16 amino acids. V gave up 1 base and J gave up 6 bases, with 15 bases separating them. Germline CDR1 and CDR2: MDHEN and SYDVKM. CDR3: CASSLYGPRQDEKLFF. DNA for the CDR3: TGTGCCAGCAGTTTATATGGGCCGAGACAGGATGAAAAACTGTTTTTT. The full variable domain, with the rest looked up from reference TRBV28 and TRBJ1-4, is DVKVTQSSRYLVKRTGEKVFLECVQDMDHENMFWYRQDPGLGLRLIYFSYDVKMKEKGDIPEGYSVSREKKERFSLILESASTNQTSMYLCASSLYGPRQDEKLFFGSGTQLSVL.

V gene TRBV18 combines with J gene TRBJ1-4; the D is unclear. CDR1 and CDR2 (germline): KGHSH, LQKENI. Trimming took 2 bases from V and 7 from J, leaving 14 bases between them. CDR3 size: 15 residues. For the CDR3, the DNA is TGTGCCAGCTCACCAATAGGGCAGGCAGCTGAAAAACTGTTTTTT. It translates to CASSPIGQAAEKLFF.

V gene TRBV5-1 combines with J gene TRBJ2-2; tentatively, D is TRBD2 (6 bases). The ends were cut back, 8 bases at V and 1 base at J, with 12 bases in the middle. CDR1 is SGHRS, CDR2 YFSETQ, per germline. The CDR3 has 14 residues. The chain's CDR3 is CASTGGMNTGELFF. The CDR3 nucleotides read TGCGCCAGTACTGGGGGGATGAACACCGGGGAGCTGTTTTTT.

A note on this clone: Other DNA sequences in the same sample also yield this CDR3. The gene calls are TRBV19 and TRBJ1-1; possibly TRBD1 for D (5 bases). Germline V gene data show CDR1 as LNHDA and CDR2 as SQIVND (reference sequence). The V end lost 6 bases, the J end lost 5 bases, and 13 bases lay between the germline ends. The CDR3 covers 13 residues. CDR3 residues: CASSSGGGTEAFF. The DNA of the CDR3 is TGTGCCAGTAGCTCCGGGGGGGGTACTGAAGCTTTCTTT.

V usage is TRBV5-5 and J usage is TRBJ2-3, with TRBD2 matching 13 bases. From germline, CDR1 is SGHKS and CDR2 YYEKEE (reference sequence). Trimming at V came to 3 bases and at J to 7 bases, leaving 11 bases not matched to a gene. The CDR3 is 17 amino acids. The CDR3 region has the DNA TGTGCCAGCAGCTCGAGTACACTAGCGGGGGGGAGGAATACGCAGTATTTT. It specifies CASSSSTLAGGRNTQYF.

The chain uses TRBV7-9 and TRBJ1-2; TRBD1 might be the D (6 bases). CDR3 length: 15 residues. CDR1 and CDR2 (germline): SEHNR, FQNEAQ (reference sequence). The germline V and J ends were trimmed by 3 bases and 4 bases, with 15 bases remaining between them. CDR3 in amino acids: CASSFVSTGTYGYTF. DNA of the CDR3: TGTGCCAGCAGCTTCGTATCCACAGGGACCTATGGCTACACCTTC.